These 6 T cell receptor beta chains were all obtained from the same sample, sequenced in a study of OX40 agonist ivuxolimab in advanced cancers. The method was immunoSEQ multiplex PCR; TCRdb's version includes in-frame clones alone and lacks a portion of them. The sample holds tens of thousands of clones, around 85% seen once. The sample in question was CD4+ or CD8+ T cells sorted from blood, obtained in a trial of the OX40 agonist ivuxolimab. The origin of the receptors is an adult with an advanced solid tumor such as melanoma, head and neck, liver or kidney cancer.

The CDR3 region has the DNA TGTGCCAGCAGCTTAGATTTGCGTTACGAGCAGTACTTC. Amino acids: CASSLDLRYEQYF. This sequence joins TRBV11-2 and TRBJ2-7; D is ambiguous. Trimming stripped 0 bases from V and 4 bases from J, with 7 bases between. The CDR3 extends over 13 amino acids. Germline V gene data show CDR1 as SGHAT and CDR2 as FQNNGV.

The chain employs TRBV9 and TRBJ1-1; D ambiguous. The CDR3 covers 12 residues. Germline assignment: CDR1 SGDLS and CDR2 YYNGEE. The V gene lost 8 bases and the J gene lost 4 bases, with 12 bases spanning the gap. CDR3 nucleotide sequence: TGTGCCAGTGGAGATTTGGGCACTGAAGCTTTCTTT. It codes for CASGDLGTEAFF.

The chain carries TRBV7-9 and TRBJ2-1; 12 nucleotides align to TRBD1. With 3 bases clipped from V and 7 bases from J, the junction kept 7 bases outside the gene matches. Germline CDR1 SEHNR, CDR2 FQNEAQ (reference sequence). This CDR3 is built from 16 residues. The CDR3 region has the DNA TGTGCCAGCAGCTTGAAGGGACAGGGGGCTTTTAATGAGCAGTTCTTC. Translated: CASSLKGQGAFNEQFF.

This rearrangement joins TRBV7-8 to TRBJ2-5; a weak D match, TRBD1 (6 bases). The J call is uncertain, as TRBJ2-7 better fits the DNA end. This CDR3 region has 12 residues. Germline V lookup: CDR1 SGHVS, CDR2 FQNEAQ. The CDR3 sequence is CASSPGADEQYF. The CDR3 bases are TGTGCCAGCAGCCCAGGGGCAGACGAGCAGTACTTC.

The V call is TRBV30, the J call TRBJ2-2; D is possibly TRBD1 (6 bases). The CDR3 totals 15 residues. The V end was cut by 5 bases, the J end by 6 bases, with 19 bases between. Germline V CDR1 and CDR2: GTSNPN, SVGIG (reference sequence). The CDR3 reads CAWEGHEPSAGELFF. The CDR3 region has the DNA TGTGCCTGGGAGGGACACGAGCCGAGCGCCGGGGAGCTGTTTTTT.

This sequence joins TRBV11-1 and TRBJ2-5; D gene uncertain. CDR1 and CDR2 (germline): SGHAT, FQDESV (reference sequence). The V and J ends lost 1 base and 7 bases respectively, with 13 bases between them. The CDR3 sequence is 14 residues long. Written as DNA, the CDR3 is TGTGCCAGCAGCTTAGAGGCTGGTACGGGGACCCAGTACTTC. It codes for CASSLEAGTGTQYF.